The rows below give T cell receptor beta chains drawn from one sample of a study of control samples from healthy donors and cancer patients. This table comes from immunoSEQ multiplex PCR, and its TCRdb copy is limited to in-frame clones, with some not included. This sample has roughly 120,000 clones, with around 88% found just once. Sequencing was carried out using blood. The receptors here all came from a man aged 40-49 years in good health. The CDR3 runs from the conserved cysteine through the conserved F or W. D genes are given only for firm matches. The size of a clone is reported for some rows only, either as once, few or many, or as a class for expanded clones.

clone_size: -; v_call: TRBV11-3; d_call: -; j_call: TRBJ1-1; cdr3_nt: TGTGCCAGCAGCTTGGGACTGCCGAACACTGAAGCTTTCTTT; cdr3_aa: CASSLGLPNTEAFF
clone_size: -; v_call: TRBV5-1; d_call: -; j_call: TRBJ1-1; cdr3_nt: TGCGCCAGCAGCACGAATATAAACACTGAAGCTTTCTTT; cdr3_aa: CASSTNINTEAFF
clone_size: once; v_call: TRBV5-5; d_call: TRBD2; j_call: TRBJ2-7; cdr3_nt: TGTGCCAGCAGCTTGGTAGCGGGGGGCCTCTACGAGCAGTACTTC; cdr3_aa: CASSLVAGGLYEQYF
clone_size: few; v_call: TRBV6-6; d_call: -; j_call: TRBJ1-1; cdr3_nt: TGTGCCAGCACCCTCGGAGATAGGAGCACTGAAGCTTTCTTT; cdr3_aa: CASTLGDRSTEAFF
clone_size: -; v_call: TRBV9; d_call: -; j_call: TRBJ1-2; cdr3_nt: TGTGCCAGCAGCGACTTCCAGACAGGCAGCTATGGCTACACCTTC; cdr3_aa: CASSDFQTGSYGYTF
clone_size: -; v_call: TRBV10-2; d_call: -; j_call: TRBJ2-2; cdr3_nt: TGCGCCAGCAGTGATAGTCGAGGGGTTACCACCGGGGAGCTGTTTTTT; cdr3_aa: CASSDSRGVTTGELFF
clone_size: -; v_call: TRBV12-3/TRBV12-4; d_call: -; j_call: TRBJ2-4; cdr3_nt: TGTGCCAGCAGTCCCCAAGGGACCAACATTCAGTACTTC; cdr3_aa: CASSPQGTNIQYF
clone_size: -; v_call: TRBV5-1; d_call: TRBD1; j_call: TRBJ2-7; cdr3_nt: TGCGCCAGCAGCTTGTCCACACAGGGGCTCTACGAGCAGTACTTC; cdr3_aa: CASSLSTQGLYEQYF
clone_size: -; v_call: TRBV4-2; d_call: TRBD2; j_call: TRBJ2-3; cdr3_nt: TGTGCCAGCAGCCAGGGACTAGCGGGGGGTCGAGATACGCAGTATTTT; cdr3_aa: CASSQGLAGGRDTQYF
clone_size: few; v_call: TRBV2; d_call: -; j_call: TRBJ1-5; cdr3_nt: TGTGCCAGCAGATCAGGGGAATGGAGCAATCAGCCCCAGCATTTT; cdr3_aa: CASRSGEWSNQPQHF
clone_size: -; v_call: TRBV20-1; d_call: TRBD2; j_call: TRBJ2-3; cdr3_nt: TGCAGTGCTAGTCGTGGAGGATTCGGACTAGCGGGAATCACAGATACGCAGTATTTT; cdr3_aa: CSASRGGFGLAGITDTQYF
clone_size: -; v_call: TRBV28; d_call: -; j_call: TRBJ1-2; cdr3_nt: TGTGCCAGCAGCCCGGGCCAGGGCGATGGCTACACCTTC; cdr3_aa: CASSPGQGDGYTF
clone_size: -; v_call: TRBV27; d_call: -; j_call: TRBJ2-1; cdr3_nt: TGTGCCAGCAGCAGGGGCCTCTACAATGAGCAGTTCTTC; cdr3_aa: CASSRGLYNEQFF
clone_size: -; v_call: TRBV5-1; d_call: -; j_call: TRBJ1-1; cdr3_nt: TGCGCCAGCAGAACTGGGAGGGGCGCAGGGAACACTGAAGCTTTCTTT; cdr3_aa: CASRTGRGAGNTEAFF
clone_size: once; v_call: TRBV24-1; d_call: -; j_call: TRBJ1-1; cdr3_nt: TGTGCCACCAGTGATTCTCCCGGGGGCGAGGCTTTCTTT; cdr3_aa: CATSDSPGGEAFF
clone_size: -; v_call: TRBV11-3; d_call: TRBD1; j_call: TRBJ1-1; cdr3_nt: TGTGCCAGCAGCACAGGGGACACTGAAGCTTTCTTT; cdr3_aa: CASSTGDTEAFF
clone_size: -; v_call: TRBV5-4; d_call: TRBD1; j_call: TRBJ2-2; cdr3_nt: TGTGCCAGCAGCTTTCGGGACAGGGCAAGCGGGGAGCTGTTTTTT; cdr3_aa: CASSFRDRASGELFF